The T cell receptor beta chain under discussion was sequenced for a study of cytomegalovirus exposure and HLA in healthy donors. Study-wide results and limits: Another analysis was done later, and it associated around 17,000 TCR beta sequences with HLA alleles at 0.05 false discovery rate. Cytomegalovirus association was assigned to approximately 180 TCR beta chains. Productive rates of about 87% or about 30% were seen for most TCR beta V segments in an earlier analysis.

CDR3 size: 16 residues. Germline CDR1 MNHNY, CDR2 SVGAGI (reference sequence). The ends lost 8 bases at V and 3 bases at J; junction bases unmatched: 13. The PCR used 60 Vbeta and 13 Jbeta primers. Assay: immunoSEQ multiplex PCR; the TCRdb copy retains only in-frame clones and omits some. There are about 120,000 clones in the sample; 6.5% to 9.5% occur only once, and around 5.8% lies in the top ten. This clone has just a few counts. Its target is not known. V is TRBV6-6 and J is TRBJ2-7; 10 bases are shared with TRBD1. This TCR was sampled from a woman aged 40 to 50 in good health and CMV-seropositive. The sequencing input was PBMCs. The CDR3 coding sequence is TGTGCCAGCCGTACGGAATCCGGGACAGGGGTCTACGAGCAGTACTTC. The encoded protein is CASRTESGTGVYEQYF.